This T cell receptor beta chain is drawn from a study of T cell responses to AZD1222 COVID-19 vaccine. Overall study results and limits: Spike-wide coverage was observed for vaccine-associated CD4 TCRs, with dominant responses at 160-218 and 743-854. In all cases, repertoires were sampled only after the peak T cell response. Baseline seropositives among AZD1222 recipients totaled only six.

The V gene's germline CDR1 is LGHDT and CDR2 YNNKEL (reference sequence). J was trimmed by 5 bases and V by 1 base; bases with no gene match: 14. The CDR3 is 18 amino acids. To note about this clone: The antigen is unknown.

Here immunoSEQ multiplex PCR was the method, and the copy in TCRdb shows in-frame clones only, minus some. The sample lists 150,000 or so clones; 80% to 95% were seen once. This TCR was recovered from an adult in good health. The source was peripheral blood, collected on day 0 of MenACWY control vaccination. This sequence joins TRBV3-1 (or the pseudogene TRBV3-2) and TRBJ1-3, with 7 bases matching TRBD1. For the CDR3, the DNA is TGTGCCAGCAGCCAAGGTGTGGGCTCGACAGGGCACCGAAACACCATATATTTT. It translates to CASSQGVGSTGHRNTIYF.